The 4 T cell receptor beta chains below were found in one sample sequenced in a study of spatial heterogeneity in lung cancer. The time point is: sample taken at primary tumor resection. TCRdb analysed the 5' RACE reads with MiXCR anew, one entry per CDR3 protein. The sample has fewer than 45,000 distinct CDR3 sequences; about 6.8% are singletons. This sample comprised PBMCs, obtained at surgery. These receptors all stem from a female donor with early-stage non-small cell lung cancer.

The chain employs TRBV3-1 and TRBJ1-1; 12 nucleotides align to TRBD1. CDR3 length: 16 amino acids. The germline V gene has CDR1 LGHDT and CDR2 YNNKEL (reference sequence). V lost 4 bases and J lost 2; bases outside the gene matches: 5. The CDR3 loop is CASSPRDRGRNTEAFF. The CDR3 DNA follows: TGTGCCAGCAGCCCCCGGGACAGGGGGCGCAACACTGAAGCTTTCTTT.

This clonotype was observed at least ten times. The chain carries TRBV7-2 and TRBJ2-5; 9 bases fit TRBD1. The CDR3 totals 16 residues. CDR1 is SGHTA and CDR2 is FQGNSA in the germline V gene. V shed 1 base, J shed 4 bases, and the junction held 7 bases outside the gene matches. The CDR3 loop is CASSLGGTGMIETQYF. The CDR3 DNA reads TGTGCCAGCAGCTTAGGGGGGACAGGGATGATAGAGACCCAGTACTTC.

For this clonotype: This may be a read error: a much more frequent sequence differs by one nucleotide. The V gene is TRBV5-1, the J gene TRBJ2-1; TRBD1 is a possible D gene (6 bases). The CDR3 sequence is 16 residues long. Germline-derived CDR1 and CDR2 are SGHRS and YFSETQ. V gave up 3 bases and J gave up 0 bases, with 13 bases separating them. In DNA form, the CDR3 reads TGCGCCAGCAGCTCAGATACAGGGAGCTCCTACAATGAGCAGTTCTTC. As protein: CASSSDTGSSYNEQFF. Full variable domain (outside the CDR3, taken from reference TRBV5-1 and TRBJ2-1): KAGVTQTPRYLIKTRGQQVTLSCSPISGHRSVSWYQQTPGQGLQFLFEYFSETQRNKGNFPGRFSGRQFSNSRSEMNVSTLELGDSALYLCASSSDTGSSYNEQFFGPGTRLTVL.

This clonotype was observed at least ten times. The chain links TRBV20-1 to TRBJ2-3; TRBD2 aligns across 8 bases. Germline V gene lookup returns CDR1 DFQATT and CDR2 SNEGSKA (reference sequence). CDR3 length: 15 residues. V dropped 5 bases and J dropped 2; count of bases not matched to a gene: 9. The CDR3 DNA sequence: TGCAGTGCTTTTCTAGCGGGTTCTTACACAGATACGCAGTATTTT. Translation: CSAFLAGSYTDTQYF.